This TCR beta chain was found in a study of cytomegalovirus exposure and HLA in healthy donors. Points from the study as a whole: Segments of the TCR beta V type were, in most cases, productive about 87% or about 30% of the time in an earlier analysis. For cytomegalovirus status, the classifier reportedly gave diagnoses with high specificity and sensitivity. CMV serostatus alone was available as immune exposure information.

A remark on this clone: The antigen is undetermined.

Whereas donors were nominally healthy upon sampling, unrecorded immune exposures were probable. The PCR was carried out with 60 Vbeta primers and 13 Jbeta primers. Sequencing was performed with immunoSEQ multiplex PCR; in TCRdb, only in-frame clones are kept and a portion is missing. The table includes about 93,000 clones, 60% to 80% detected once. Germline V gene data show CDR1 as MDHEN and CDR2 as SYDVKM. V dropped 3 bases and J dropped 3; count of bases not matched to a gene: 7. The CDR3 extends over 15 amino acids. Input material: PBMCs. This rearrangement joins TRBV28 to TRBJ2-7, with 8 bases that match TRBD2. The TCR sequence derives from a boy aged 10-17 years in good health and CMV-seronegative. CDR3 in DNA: TGTGCCAGCAGTTTCCCCAATAGCGGGGACTACGAGCAGTACTTC. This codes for CASSFPNSGDYEQYF.